This is a list of T cell receptor beta chains from one sample in a study of kidney transplant recipient with SARS-CoV-2 infection. From the reads, TCRdb called clonotypes with MiXCR, one entry per CDR3 protein. The sample yields roughly 230,000 distinct CDR3 sequences, 29% seen once. Sample: a blood sample, taken at baseline and between days 110 and 120 from a kidney transplant recipient. The receptors originated from a male patient aged 25-45 years who had COVID-19 and was a kidney transplant recipient. Some of the T cells might come from the graft donor. The CDR3 runs from the conserved cysteine through the conserved F or W. Fields, in order: clone size, D gene, V gene, J gene, CDR3 DNA, CDR3 protein. D genes are given only for firm matches. Expanded clones get a size class; other rows say once, few or many, or leave the size out.

clone_size: many; d_call: .; v_call: TRBV6-6; j_call: TRBJ1-1; cdr3_nt: TGTGCCAGCAGTTACGTCCCGGGCCTCGGCAACACTGAAGCTTTCTTT; cdr3_aa: CASSYVPGLGNTEAFF
clone_size: .; d_call: .; v_call: TRBV3-1; j_call: TRBJ1-1; cdr3_nt: TGTGCCAGCAGCACGGTTAGTCCCATTTCAATTCGCACTGAAGCTCCCTTT; cdr3_aa: CASSTVSPISIRTEAPF
clone_size: many; d_call: .; v_call: TRBV30; j_call: TRBJ1-6; cdr3_nt: TGTGCCTGGAGAGGGACGCGGAATTCACCCCTCCACTTT; cdr3_aa: CAWRGTRNSPLHF
clone_size: .; d_call: .; v_call: TRBV27; j_call: TRBJ2-3; cdr3_nt: TGTGCCAACAGCAAAGTGCAGGGGTACACAGACACGCAGTATTTT; cdr3_aa: CANSKVQGYTDTQYF
clone_size: .; d_call: .; v_call: TRBV27; j_call: TRBJ2-1; cdr3_nt: TGTGCCAGCAGGGGGGCTAGGTTGTACAATGAGCAGTTCTTC; cdr3_aa: CASRGARLYNEQFF
clone_size: many; d_call: .; v_call: TRBV9; j_call: TRBJ2-3; cdr3_nt: TGTGCCAGCACCCGATCAGGGGATACTGGGGATACGCAGTATTTT; cdr3_aa: CASTRSGDTGDTQYF
clone_size: .; d_call: .; v_call: TRBV5-3; j_call: TRBJ1-2; cdr3_nt: TGTGCCAGATTGTATATAGTGGTGAGAAAGACCTATGGCTACGCCTTC; cdr3_aa: CARLYIVVRKTYGYAF
clone_size: many; d_call: .; v_call: TRBV20-1; j_call: TRBJ2-4; cdr3_nt: TGCAGTGCTCCTATAGCGGTCCTAGCCAAAAACATTCAGTACTTC; cdr3_aa: CSAPIAVLAKNIQYF
clone_size: many; d_call: .; v_call: TRBV6-6; j_call: TRBJ2-5; cdr3_nt: TGTGCCAGCAGTTACTTGAAGGGAGTGACCCAGTACTTC; cdr3_aa: CASSYLKGVTQYF
clone_size: few; d_call: .; v_call: TRBV11-3; j_call: TRBJ1-2; cdr3_nt: TGTGCCAGCAGCGATCCTGACGATCTCGGAAAGACCTATGGCTACACCTTC; cdr3_aa: CASSDPDDLGKTYGYTF
clone_size: many; d_call: TRBD1; v_call: TRBV28; j_call: TRBJ2-2; cdr3_nt: TGTGCCAGCAGTTTCCCTCTCAGGGGGTTAAACACCGGGGAGCTGTTTTTT; cdr3_aa: CASSFPLRGLNTGELFF
clone_size: many; d_call: .; v_call: TRBV4-1; j_call: TRBJ1-2; cdr3_nt: TGCGCCAGCAGCCAAGGTAACTATGGCTACACCTTC; cdr3_aa: CASSQGNYGYTF